These 31 T cell receptor beta chains came from one sample sequenced in a study of cytomegalovirus exposure and HLA in healthy donors. The study ran its PCR with 60 Vbeta and 13 Jbeta primers. Measured with immunoSEQ multiplex PCR; TCRdb has only the in-frame clones, and not every one. Found here are about 190,000 clones, roughly 77% of them singletons; the top ten hold about 5%. The sequenced material came from PBMCs. These receptors originate from a man aged 25 to 40 in good health and CMV-seropositive.

This clone was seen a single time. This rearrangement joins TRBV4-2 to TRBJ2-1; D possibly corresponds to TRBD2 (6 bases). The CDR3 is 15 residues long. Germline V lookup: CDR1 LGHNA, CDR2 YNFKEQ. Trimming cost V 4 bases and J 7 bases, with 17 bases left between them. This CDR3 is CASSPSHSGPNEQFF. In DNA form, the CDR3 reads TGTGCCAGCAGCCCCTCGCACAGCGGGCCGAATGAGCAGTTCTTC.

The V and J genes are TRBV6-6 and TRBJ2-7, with TRBD2 matching over 13 bases. Germline values: CDR1 MNHNY, CDR2 SVGAGI (reference sequence). J lost 5 bases, V lost 9 bases, and 10 bases had no gene match. The CDR3 sequence is 15 residues long. As DNA, the CDR3 is TGTGCCAGGAGAGGACTAGCGGGGGCCAGGGACGAGCAGTACTTC. Amino acids: CARRGLAGARDEQYF.

The chain couples TRBV11-1 to TRBJ2-2, with D unresolved. V gave up 0 bases and J gave up 1 base, with 9 bases separating them. Per germline, CDR1 SGHAT and CDR2 FQDESV (reference sequence). The CDR3 has 16 residues. The DNA of the CDR3 is TGTGCCAGCAGCTTAGCTTCCACAGAGAACACCGGGGAGCTGTTTTTT. Protein: CASSLASTENTGELFF.

The rearrangement uses TRBV4-1 and TRBJ1-2, with D unresolved. The CDR3 is 13 residues long. Trimming cost V 1 base and J 3 bases, with 6 bases left between them. The germline V gene encodes CDR1 MGHRA and CDR2 YSYEKL. The CDR3 DNA is TGCGCCAGCAGCCAAGTTAATGACTATGGCTACACCTTC. This translates into CASSQVNDYGYTF.

The V call is TRBV11-3, the J call TRBJ2-1; 10 bases are a match to TRBD1. The junction had 2 bases not matched to a gene; V was cut back by 4 bases and J by 2 bases. Germline assignment: CDR1 SGHNT and CDR2 YENEEA. This CDR3 region has 15 residues. DNA of the CDR3: TGTGCCAGCAGCTCCGGACAGGGGGCCTACAATGAGCAGTTCTTC. As protein: CASSSGQGAYNEQFF.

J is TRBJ2-6 and V is TRBV4-3; maybe TRBD1 (6 bases). Trimming took 0 bases from V and 0 from J, leaving 21 bases between them. The CDR3 runs 21 residues. CDR1 LGHNA and CDR2 YSLEER come from the germline V gene. CDR3 bases: TGCGCCAGCAGCCAAGATCTGGGAAACAGGGAGTCGAGCTCTGGGGCCAACGTCCTGACTTTC. This gives the protein CASSQDLGNRESSSGANVLTF.

V gene TRBV6-5 combines with J gene TRBJ1-5; D is ambiguous. This CDR3 is 14 amino acids long. CDR1 is MNHEY, CDR2 SVGAGI, per germline. The ends were cut back, 6 bases at V and 4 bases at J, with 13 bases in the middle. CDR3 amino acids: CASSPSPGNQPQHF. The CDR3 DNA reads TGTGCCAGCAGCCCCTCCCCGGGGAATCAGCCCCAGCATTTT.

This clone occurred a few times. V gene TRBV14 combines with J gene TRBJ1-6; D gene ambiguous. Germline CDR1 is SGHDN and CDR2 is FVKESK. V dropped 4 bases and J dropped 1 base, with 11 bases sitting between them. The CDR3 has 16 residues. The CDR3 sequence: CASSPVRDSYNSPLHF. CDR3 DNA sequence: TGTGCCAGCAGCCCCGTGAGGGATTCCTATAATTCACCCCTCCACTTT.

The V gene is TRBV6-5, the J gene TRBJ2-1, with D maybe TRBD1 (5 bases). Trimming took off 4 bases at V and 6 bases at J, with 10 bases between the two ends. Germline values: CDR1 MNHEY, CDR2 SVGAGI. This CDR3 contains 13 residues. CDR3 in amino acids: CASSSFQGNEQFF. The CDR3 nucleotides are TGTGCCAGCAGTTCCTTCCAGGGCAATGAGCAGTTCTTC.

V gene TRBV30 combines with J gene TRBJ1-1; no reliable D call. The germline V gene encodes CDR1 GTSNPN and CDR2 SVGIG (reference sequence). The CDR3 consists of 13 residues. Trimming took off 5 bases at V and 0 bases at J, with 10 bases between the two ends. The CDR3 nucleotides are TGTGCCTGGGGGCGACGGTTGAACACTGAAGCTTTCTTT. Encoded protein: CAWGRRLNTEAFF.

This sequence joins TRBV7-2 and TRBJ2-7; TRBD2 is a possible D gene (7 bases). The germline V gene encodes CDR1 SGHTA and CDR2 FQGNSA. Trimming took 5 bases from V and 7 from J, leaving 18 bases between them. The CDR3 has 14 amino acids. The CDR3: CASSQGREPREQYF. CDR3 nucleotide sequence: TGTGCCAGCAGCCAGGGGCGGGAGCCAAGAGAGCAGTACTTC.

The chain joins TRBV10-2 to TRBJ2-1, with D possibly being TRBD2 (6 bases). V dropped 2 bases and J dropped 9 bases, with 11 bases sitting between them. The CDR3 sequence is 13 residues long. Germline-derived CDR1 and CDR2 are WSHSY and SAAADI. The CDR3 loop reads CASSEARGTEQFF. The CDR3 DNA reads as TGCGCCAGCAGTGAGGCGCGGGGCACTGAGCAGTTCTTC.

This clone has just a few counts. This sequence joins TRBV11-2 and TRBJ2-2; no clear D gene. The V gene's germline CDR1 is SGHAT and CDR2 FQNNGV. Trimming removed 5 bases at V and 5 bases at J, with 9 bases between. The CDR3 has 13 amino acids. CDR3 loop: CASSQTQTGELFF. In DNA form, the CDR3 reads TGTGCCAGCAGCCAGACTCAAACCGGGGAGCTGTTTTTT.

The rearrangement uses TRBV10-3 and TRBJ1-1, with TRBD1 identical over 7 bases. Germline assignment: CDR1 ENHRY and CDR2 SYGVKD. J was trimmed by 0 bases and V by 4 bases; bases with no gene match: 8. CDR3 length equals 16 residues. CDR3 protein: CAISGGDSSMNTEAFF. The DNA of the CDR3 is TGTGCCATCAGTGGGGGGGACAGTAGTATGAACACTGAAGCTTTCTTT.

In its sample, this clone was seen a few times. The V gene is TRBV25-1, the J gene TRBJ1-1, with no clear D. Trimming removed 5 bases from V and 1 base from J, with 8 bases in between. There are 13 residues in the CDR3. Germline loops: CDR1 MGHDK, CDR2 SYGVNS. CDR3 region: CASSREGNTEAFF. CDR3 nucleotide sequence: TGTGCCAGCAGTCGAGAGGGGAACACTGAAGCTTTCTTT. Full variable domain (remainder filled in from reference TRBV25-1 and TRBJ1-1): EADIYQTPRYLVIGTGKKITLECSQTMGHDKMYWYQQDPGMELHLIHYSYGVNSTEKGDLSSESTVSRIRTEHFPLTLESARPSHTSQYLCASSREGNTEAFFGQGTRLTVV.

The chain carries TRBV4-1 and TRBJ1-1; possible D gene TRBD1, 5 bases. The V gene lost 1 base and the J gene lost 5 bases, with 23 bases spanning the gap. Germline CDR1 is MGHRA and CDR2 is YSYEKL. The CDR3 spans 18 residues. CDR3 DNA sequence: TGCGCCAGCAGCCAAGGTATCCTGGGGCGATTTCGCGGTACTGAAGCTTTCTTT. Its translation is CASSQGILGRFRGTEAFF.

V is TRBV5-8 and J is TRBJ1-5; no reliable D call. Germline V gives CDR1 SGHTS, CDR2 YDEGEE. There are 14 residues in the CDR3. V gave up 4 bases and J gave up 7 bases, with 15 bases separating them. This CDR3 reads CASSTGSWSQPQHF. CDR3 nucleotides: TGTGCCAGCAGCACGGGGTCCTGGAGCCAGCCCCAGCATTTT.

This clone was observed a handful of times. Other DNA sequences within the sample encode an identical CDR3. The chain recombines TRBV7-2 with TRBJ2-7; no firm D call. The CDR3 spans 13 residues. CDR1 is SGHTA and CDR2 is FQGNSA in the germline V gene. V was cut by 1 base and J by 0 bases, with 4 bases left in between. The CDR3 nucleotides are TGTGCCAGCAGCTTAGACAGCTCCTACGAGCAGTACTTC. This codes for CASSLDSSYEQYF.

The chain uses TRBV14 and TRBJ2-1; unclear D gene. The V and J ends lost 1 base and 4 bases respectively, with 8 bases between them. Germline V lookup: CDR1 SGHDN, CDR2 FVKESK. The CDR3 is made up of 14 amino acids. The CDR3 region has the DNA TGTGCCAGCAGCCAAGTCGCGGCGTACAATGAGCAGTTCTTC. This translates into CASSQVAAYNEQFF.

The rearrangement links TRBV5-4 to TRBJ1-2; the D gene is possibly TRBD1 (5 bases). CDR1 is SGHNT, CDR2 YYREEE, per germline (reference sequence). V was clipped by 1 base and J by 1 base, with 11 bases between them. The length of the CDR3 is 15 residues. The CDR3 region is CASSLRRGSNYGYTF. CDR3 bases: TGTGCCAGCAGCTTGAGAAGGGGTAGTAACTATGGCTACACCTTC.

The chain has TRBV5-6 and TRBJ2-7; D is possibly TRBD1 (5 bases). Trimming pared 5 bases from V and 1 base from J, leaving 13 bases between. CDR1 is SGHDT, CDR2 YYEEEE, per germline. The CDR3 loop spans 14 amino acids. For the CDR3, the DNA is TGTGCCAGCAGGACAGCGACTCGTTCCTACGAGCAGTACTTC. Encoded protein: CASRTATRSYEQYF.

This clone was seen once. The DNA for the CDR3 is TGTGCCAGCAGCCCCCAGGGTTCTGGGGCCAACGTCCTGACTTTC. Translating gives CASSPQGSGANVLTF. V usage is TRBV7-2 and J usage is TRBJ2-6; D possibly corresponds to TRBD1 (5 bases). The CDR3 sequence is 15 residues long. Germline V CDR1 and CDR2: SGHTA, FQGNSA. Trimming stripped 5 bases from V and 1 base from J, with 9 bases between. Using reference TRBV7-2 and TRBJ2-6 for the parts outside the CDR3, the full variable domain is GAGVSQSPSNKVTEKGKDVELRCDPISGHTALYWYRQSLGQGLEFLIYFQGNSAPDKSGLPSDRFSAERTGGSVSTLTIQRTQQEDSAVYLCASSPQGSGANVLTFGAGSRLTVL.

The chain links TRBV25-1 to TRBJ2-3, with D hard to call. Trimming removed 5 bases from V and 4 bases from J, with 7 bases in between. Germline CDR1 and CDR2: MGHDK and SYGVNS. The CDR3 is made up of 12 amino acids. The CDR3 bases are TGTGCCAGCAGTCTTCTACCAGATACGCAGTATTTT. It translates to CASSLLPDTQYF. The complete variable domain, with remaining parts taken from reference TRBV25-1 and TRBJ2-3, reads EADIYQTPRYLVIGTGKKITLECSQTMGHDKMYWYQQDPGMELHLIHYSYGVNSTEKGDLSSESTVSRIRTEHFPLTLESARPSHTSQYLCASSLLPDTQYFGPGTRLTVL.

Here the CDR3 DNA reads TGTGCCAGCAGTTTATCCGGGACTAGCGGGAGTTACGAGCAGTACTTC. Its translation: CASSLSGTSGSYEQYF. The chain uses TRBV28 and TRBJ2-7; 14 bases line up with TRBD2. The CDR3 runs 16 residues. After removal of 1 base from V and 4 bases from J, the junction contained 3 bases not matched to a gene. CDR1 and CDR2 (germline): MDHEN, SYDVKM.

This chain joins TRBV20-1 and TRBJ2-7; D not certain. V gave up 7 bases and J gave up 2 bases, with 9 bases separating them. This CDR3 spans 11 amino acids. Germline V CDR1 and CDR2: DFQATT, SNEGSKA (reference sequence). The CDR3 is CSVKLTYEQYF. The CDR3 DNA sequence: TGCAGTGTGAAGCTGACCTACGAGCAGTACTTC.

This clone showed up just a few times. The genes are TRBV11-2 and TRBJ2-1, with a tentative D call TRBD1 (5 bases). Per germline, CDR1 SGHAT and CDR2 FQNNGV. Trimming removed 1 base from V and 5 bases from J, with 9 bases in between. This CDR3 comprises 14 residues. The chain's CDR3 is CASSLGQLDNEQFF. DNA for the CDR3: TGTGCCAGCAGCTTAGGACAGCTAGACAATGAGCAGTTCTTC. The variable domain in full, completed from reference TRBV11-2 and TRBJ2-1, reads EAGVAQSPRYKIIEKRQSVAFWCNPISGHATLYWYQQILGQGPKLLIQFQNNGVVDDSQLPKDRFSAERLKGVDSTLKIQPAKLEDSAVYLCASSLGQLDNEQFFGPGTRLTVL.

V and J are TRBV5-4 and TRBJ1-2; TRBD1 matches 7 bases. CDR3 length: 16 residues. V was clipped by 6 bases and J by 1 base; unmatched bases: 12. CDR1 SGHNT and CDR2 YYREEE come from the germline V gene (reference sequence). The chain's CDR3 is CASIRQGLGYNYGYTF. The CDR3 DNA reads TGTGCCAGCATACGACAGGGATTGGGGTATAACTATGGCTACACCTTC.

The chain combines TRBV29-1 with TRBJ2-4; D is ambiguous. V lost 4 bases and J 0 bases, leaving 16 bases between the germline ends. Germline-derived CDR1 and CDR2 are SQVTM and ANQGSEA. The CDR3 totals 16 residues. CDR3 bases: TGCAGCGTTGTCCTCCGCCTAGGATTAGCCAAAAACATTCAGTACTTC. The encoded protein is CSVVLRLGLAKNIQYF. Variable domain in full (rest from reference TRBV29-1 and TRBJ2-4): SAVISQKPSRDICQRGTSLTIQCQVDSQVTMMFWYRQQPGQSLTLIATANQGSEATYESGFVIDKFPISRPNLTFSTLTVSNMSPEDSSIYLCSVVLRLGLAKNIQYFGAGTRLSVL.

This clone was detected only a few times. This chain connects TRBV28 to TRBJ1-5, with TRBD1 matching over 8 bases. CDR3 size: 15 residues. In germline, CDR1 is MDHEN, CDR2 SYDVKM. J was trimmed by 0 bases and V by 6 bases; bases with no gene match: 4. The CDR3 here is CASRTQGVSNQPQHF. The CDR3 DNA sequence: TGTGCCAGCAGGACACAGGGGGTTAGCAATCAGCCCCAGCATTTT.

The J gene is TRBJ2-7, the V gene TRBV7-9; 8 bases map to TRBD2. From germline, CDR1 is SEHNR and CDR2 FQNEAQ (reference sequence). The CDR3 is 17 amino acids. V shed 1 base and J 2 bases; nucleotides not matched to a gene: 10. This CDR3 reads CASSLDGGGARPYEQYF. The CDR3, as DNA: TGTGCCAGCAGCTTAGACGGGGGGGGCGCTCGACCCTACGAGCAGTACTTC.

The chain couples TRBV7-2 to TRBJ2-1, with TRBD2 matching 9 bases. CDR3 length equals 15 residues. Per the germline V gene, CDR1 is SGHTA and CDR2 is FQGNSA. The V and J ends lost 4 bases and 4 bases, in that order; junction bases with no gene match: 5. As DNA, the CDR3 is TGTGCCAGCAGCTCCACTAGCGGGCAGTACAATGAGCAGTTCTTC. It translates to CASSSTSGQYNEQFF.